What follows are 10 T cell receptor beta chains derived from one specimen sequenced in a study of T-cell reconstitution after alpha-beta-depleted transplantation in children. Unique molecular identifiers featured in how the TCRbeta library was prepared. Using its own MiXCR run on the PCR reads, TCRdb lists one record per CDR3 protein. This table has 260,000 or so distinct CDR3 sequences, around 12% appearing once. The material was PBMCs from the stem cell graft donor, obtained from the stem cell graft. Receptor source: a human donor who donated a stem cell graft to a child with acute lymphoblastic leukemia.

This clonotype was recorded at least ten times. CDR3 residues: CASSFTPGPAWNTQYF. In DNA form, the CDR3 reads TGTGCCAGCAGCTTTACTCCGGGACCCGCGTGGAATACGCAGTATTTT. This chain connects TRBV12-3 or TRBV12-4 to TRBJ2-3, with D possibly called TRBD1 or TRBD2 (5 bases each). The CDR3 extends over 16 amino acids. The germline V and J ends were trimmed by 6 bases and 7 bases, with 23 bases remaining between them.

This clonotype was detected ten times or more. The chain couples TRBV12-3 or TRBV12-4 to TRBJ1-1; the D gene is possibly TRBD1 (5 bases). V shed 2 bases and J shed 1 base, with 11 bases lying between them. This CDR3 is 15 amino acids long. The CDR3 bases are TGTGCCAGCAGTTTATACGGGGGTGGGAACACTGAAGCTTTCTTT. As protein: CASSLYGGGNTEAFF.

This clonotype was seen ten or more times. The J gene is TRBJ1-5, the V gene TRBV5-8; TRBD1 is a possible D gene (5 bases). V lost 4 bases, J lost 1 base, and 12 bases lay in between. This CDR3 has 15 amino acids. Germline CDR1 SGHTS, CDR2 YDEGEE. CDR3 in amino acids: CASSQPGISNQPQHF. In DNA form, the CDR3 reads TGTGCCAGCAGCCAGCCAGGGATCAGCAATCAGCCCCAGCATTTT.

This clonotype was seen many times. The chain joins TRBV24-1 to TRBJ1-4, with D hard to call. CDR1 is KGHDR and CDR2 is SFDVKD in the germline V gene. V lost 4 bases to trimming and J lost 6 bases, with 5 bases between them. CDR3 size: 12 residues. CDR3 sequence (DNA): TGTGCCACCAGTGACCCTTATGAAAAACTGTTTTTT. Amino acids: CATSDPYEKLFF.

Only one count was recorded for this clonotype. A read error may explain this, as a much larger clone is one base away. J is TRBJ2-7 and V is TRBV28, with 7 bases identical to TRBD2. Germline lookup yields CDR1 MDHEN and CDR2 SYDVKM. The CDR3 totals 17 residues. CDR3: CASSLGHRTSISYKQYF. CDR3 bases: TGTGCCAGCAGTTTAGGGCACAGGACTAGTATCTCCTACAAGCAGTACTTC.

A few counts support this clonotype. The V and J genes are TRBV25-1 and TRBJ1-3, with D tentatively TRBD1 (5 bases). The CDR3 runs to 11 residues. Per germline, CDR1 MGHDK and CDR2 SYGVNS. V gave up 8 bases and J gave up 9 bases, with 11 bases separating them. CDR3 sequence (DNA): TGTGCCAGCTTTATGAGGGGCACCATATATTTT. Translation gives CASFMRGTIYF.

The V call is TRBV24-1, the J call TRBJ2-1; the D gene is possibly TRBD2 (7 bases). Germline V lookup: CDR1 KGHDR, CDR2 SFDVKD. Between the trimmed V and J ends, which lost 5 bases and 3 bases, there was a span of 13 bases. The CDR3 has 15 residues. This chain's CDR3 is CATSVGGAIYNEQFF. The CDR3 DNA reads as TGTGCCACCAGTGTTGGGGGGGCGATCTACAATGAGCAGTTCTTC.

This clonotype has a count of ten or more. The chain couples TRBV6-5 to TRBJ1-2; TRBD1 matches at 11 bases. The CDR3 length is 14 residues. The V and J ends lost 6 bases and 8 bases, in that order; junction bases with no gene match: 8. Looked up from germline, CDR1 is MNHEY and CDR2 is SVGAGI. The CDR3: CASSRTGGVRGYTF. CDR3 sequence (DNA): TGTGCCAGCAGCCGGACAGGGGGCGTCCGCGGCTACACCTTC.

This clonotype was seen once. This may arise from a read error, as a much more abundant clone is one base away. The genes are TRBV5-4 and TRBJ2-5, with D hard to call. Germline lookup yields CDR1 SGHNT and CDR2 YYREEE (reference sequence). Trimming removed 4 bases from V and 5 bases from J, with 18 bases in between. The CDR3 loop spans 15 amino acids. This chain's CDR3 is CASSIATGGHETQYF. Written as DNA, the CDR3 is TGTGCCAGCAGCATAGCTACCGGCGGCCACGAGACCCAGTACTTC.

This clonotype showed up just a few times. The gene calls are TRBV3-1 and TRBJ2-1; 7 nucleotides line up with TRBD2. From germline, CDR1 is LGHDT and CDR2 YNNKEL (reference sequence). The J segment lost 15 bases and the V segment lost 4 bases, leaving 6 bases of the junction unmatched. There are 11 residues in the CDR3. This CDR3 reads CASSRGGEGFF. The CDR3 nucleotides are TGTGCCAGCAGCCGGGGGGGGGAAGGGTTCTTC.